These 6 T cell receptor beta chains originate from one sample sequenced in a study of shared clonotypes between healthy human individuals (dated by TCRdb to 2020 to 2022). Receptors were amplified or captured by the immunoSEQ multiplex PCR assay. TCRdb limited this immuneACCESS table to in-frame rearrangements with V and J called. A share of clones is missing; checked studies link under half to unresolved V genes, and the rest is unexplained. The sample data list millions of clones, and approximately 92% of these were observed just once. The ten largest clones capture 0.13% to 0.15% of the sample. Sequenced material: naive CD4+ T cells sorted from blood. Taken with the paper, the label for cell subset or site translates to: CD45RA+ positively selected. The source is a man aged 18 to 30 in good health.

With respect to this clone: The identical CDR3 is also encoded by other nucleotide sequences in the sample. This chain joins TRBV30 and TRBJ2-7; D not certain. Germline values: CDR1 GTSNPN, CDR2 SVGIG (reference sequence). Trimming stripped 1 base from V and 5 bases from J, with 6 bases between. The CDR3 sequence is 11 residues long. The CDR3 protein is CAWSGVHEQYF. As DNA, the CDR3 is TGTGCCTGGAGTGGGGTCCACGAGCAGTACTTC. Variable domain in full (rest from reference TRBV30 and TRBJ2-7): SQTIHQWPATLVQPVGSPLSLECTVEGTSNPNLYWYRQAAGRGLQLLFYSVGIGQISSEVPQNLSASRPQDRQFILSSKKLLLSDSGFYLCAWSGVHEQYFGPGTRLTVT.

V gene TRBV18 combines with J gene TRBJ1-4; 7 bases map to TRBD1. This CDR3 comprises 16 residues. CDR1 is KGHSH and CDR2 is LQKENI in the germline V gene. With V trimmed by 2 bases and J by 8 bases, 11 bases remained unmatched. Here the CDR3 reads CASSPEGTVSTEKLFF. The CDR3 nucleotides are TGTGCCAGCTCACCAGAAGGGACAGTTTCCACCGAAAAACTGTTTTTT.

This rearrangement joins TRBV7-6 to TRBJ2-5, with unresolved D. The CDR3 covers 11 residues. V was cut by 5 bases and J by 7 bases, with 8 bases left in between. The V gene's germline CDR1 is SGHVS and CDR2 FNYEAQ. The CDR3 is CASSPGVTQYF. The CDR3, as DNA: TGTGCCAGCAGCCCTGGCGTGACCCAGTACTTC.

The chain has TRBV29-1 and TRBJ2-5, with D possibly matching TRBD1 (5 bases). CDR1 and CDR2 (germline): SQVTM, ANQGSEA. The CDR3 consists of 11 residues. The DNA of the CDR3 is TGCAGTGTGATAGGGGTGGAGACCCAGTACTTC. Translation: CSVIGVETQYF.

The rearrangement joins TRBV11-2 to TRBJ1-1; no firm D call. With 0 bases removed from V and 10 bases from J, the gap between germline ends came to 9 bases. The CDR3 is made up of 12 amino acids. From germline, CDR1 is SGHAT and CDR2 FQNNGV. CDR3 coding DNA: TGTGCCAGCAGCTTAGATCGGTTGGGAGCTTTCTTT. Protein: CASSLDRLGAFF. Together with reference TRBV11-2 and TRBJ1-1, the CDR3 gives the full variable domain: EAGVAQSPRYKIIEKRQSVAFWCNPISGHATLYWYQQILGQGPKLLIQFQNNGVVDDSQLPKDRFSAERLKGVDSTLKIQPAKLEDSAVYLCASSLDRLGAFFGQGTRLTVV.

This clone was detected once. Different DNA sequences within this sample yield the same CDR3. This chain connects TRBV20-1 to TRBJ2-5; no firm D call. The CDR3 contains 11 residues. Germline lookup yields CDR1 DFQATT and CDR2 SNEGSKA (reference sequence). Trimming removed 6 bases at V and 2 bases at J, with 7 bases between. The CDR3 sequence: CSALGQETQYF. DNA for the CDR3: TGCAGTGCCCTTGGGCAAGAGACCCAGTACTTC.